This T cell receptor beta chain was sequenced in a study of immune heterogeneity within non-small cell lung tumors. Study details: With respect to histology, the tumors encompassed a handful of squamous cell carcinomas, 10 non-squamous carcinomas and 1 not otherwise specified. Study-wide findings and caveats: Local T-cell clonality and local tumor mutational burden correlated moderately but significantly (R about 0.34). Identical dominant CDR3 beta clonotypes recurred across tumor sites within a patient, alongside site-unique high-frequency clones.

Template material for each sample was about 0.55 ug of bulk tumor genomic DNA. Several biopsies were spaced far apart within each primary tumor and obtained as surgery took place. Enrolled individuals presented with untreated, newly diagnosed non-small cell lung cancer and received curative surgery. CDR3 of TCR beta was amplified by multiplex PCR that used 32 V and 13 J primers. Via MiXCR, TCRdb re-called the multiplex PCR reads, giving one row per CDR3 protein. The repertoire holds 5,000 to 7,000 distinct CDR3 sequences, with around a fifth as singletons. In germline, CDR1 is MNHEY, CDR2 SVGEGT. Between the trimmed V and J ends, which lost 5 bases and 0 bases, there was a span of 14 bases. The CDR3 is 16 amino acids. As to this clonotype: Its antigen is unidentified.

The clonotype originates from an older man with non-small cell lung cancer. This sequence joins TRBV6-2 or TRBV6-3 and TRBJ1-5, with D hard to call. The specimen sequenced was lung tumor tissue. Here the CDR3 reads CASSALVTGSNQPQHF. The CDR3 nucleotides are TGTGCCAGCAGTGCTCTTGTCACGGGTAGCAATCAGCCCCAGCATTTT.